A selection of T cell receptor beta chains follows, all from one sample in a study of identical twins. TCRdb reanalysed the 5' RACE reads using MiXCR and keeps one entry per CDR3 protein. The data contain about 470,000 distinct CDR3 sequences, 24% of them singletons. The same sample was also studied in work on T cells expressing NK-cell markers.

The sequenced sample was CD4+ T cells sorted from blood. Source of these receptors: a woman aged 18-29 years in good health. The CDR3 runs from the conserved cysteine through the conserved F or W.

J gene,V gene,CDR3 protein
TRBJ2-5,TRBV12-3/TRBV12-4,CASSLVEGGETQYF
TRBJ2-2,TRBV12-3/TRBV12-4,CASSFGGRPGELFF
TRBJ2-2,TRBV6-2/TRBV6-3,CASTQLAGAGELFF
TRBJ2-1,TRBV9,CASSVGTGRQYGNEQFF
TRBJ2-2,TRBV5-4,CASSLSGTGPTGELFF
TRBJ2-6,TRBV5-1,CASSLEGRNVLTF
TRBJ2-3,TRBV20-1,CSARDTSGGIVSGTQYF
TRBJ2-1,TRBV7-9,CASRTEAALEQFF
TRBJ2-5,TRBV11-2,CASSLDPEGKTQYF
TRBJ2-1,TRBV5-1,CASSFPGPRTSSGYNEQFF
TRBJ2-3,TRBV11-2,CASSFLGGVAQYF
TRBJ2-1,TRBV20-1,CSARGPRNEQFF
TRBJ2-5,TRBV7-2,CASSPGTSGDPHF
TRBJ2-1,TRBV19,CASSPLPGGARPFWQFF
TRBJ2-1,TRBV7-2,CASSPKVHEQFF
TRBJ2-5,TRBV27,CASSWSRDETQYF
TRBJ1-1,TRBV6-5,CASSYFRAGEAFF
TRBJ2-7,TRBV5-6,CASSLGVLSYEQYF
TRBJ2-6,TRBV9,CASSVVERPGAKGGANVLTF